This entry concerns a single T cell receptor (beta chain). Germline V gene sequence: CDR1 LGHDT, CDR2 YNNKEL (reference sequence). The J segment lost 5 bases and the V segment lost 3 bases, leaving 4 bases of the junction unmatched. This CDR3 has 15 amino acids. This record comes from a study of blood T cell repertoires in COVID-19. TCRdb's table, derived via immunoSEQ multiplex PCR, lists solely in-frame clones and lacks some. The sample lists some 220,000 clones, 85% to 90% occurring once. The clonotype originates from a woman aged 50 to 60 in a cohort exposed to, infected with or recovered from COVID-19 (not recorded which). The sample consisted of PBMCs or T cells enriched from blood (not recorded which). The V gene is TRBV3-1 (or the pseudogene TRBV3-2), the J gene TRBJ2-5, with TRBD2 matching over 12 bases. This CDR3 is CASSQMLAGGETQYF. The CDR3 DNA is TGTGCCAGCAGCCAGATGCTAGCGGGGGGGGAGACCCAGTACTTC.